These T cell receptor beta chains were read from a single sample in a study of cytomegalovirus exposure and HLA in healthy donors. Clones were sequenced by immunoSEQ multiplex PCR, and TCRdb holds only the in-frame ones, with some missing. In the table there are 150,000 to 200,000 clones, roughly 80% of which are singletons. Sequencing was carried out using PBMCs. The receptors stem from a woman aged 40 to 50 in good health and CMV-seropositive. CDR3s include the opening cysteine and the closing phenylalanine or tryptophan. The order of the fields is clone size, J gene, D gene, V gene, CDR3 protein, CDR3 DNA. A D gene is named only where the DNA matches it firmly. Expanded clones are given a class, and other clones once, few, many or no size at all.

few | TRBJ1-5 | NA | TRBV18 | CASSRAGNQPQHF | TGTGCCAGCTCACGGGCGGGGAACCAGCCCCAGCATTTT
NA | TRBJ2-1 | TRBD1 | TRBV7-9 | CASSTLDRVLQFF | TGTGCCAGCAGCACCTTGGACAGGGTTTTACAGTTCTTC
NA | TRBJ1-3 | NA | TRBV30 | CAWSTGNPLAGNTIYF | TGTGCCTGGAGCACCGGGAACCCCCTAGCTGGAAACACCATATATTTT
few | TRBJ2-2 | NA | TRBV2 | CASQTALNTGELFF | TGTGCCAGCCAGACAGCATTAAACACCGGGGAGCTGTTTTTT
NA | TRBJ2-1 | NA | TRBV19 | CASRIQYSLQGRGHEQFF | TGTGCCAGTAGGATACAGTATAGTTTACAGGGCAGGGGACATGAGCAGTTCTTC
NA | TRBJ1-2 | NA | TRBV7-2 | CASSLGPPGDGYTF | TGTGCCAGCAGCTTAGGACCGCCCGGGGATGGCTACACCTTC
NA | TRBJ2-5 | NA | TRBV15 | CATSRVRSYQETQYF | TGTGCCACCAGCAGAGTTCGGTCATACCAAGAGACCCAGTACTTC
NA | TRBJ1-1 | TRBD1 | TRBV27 | CASSLRGRGGVVGAFF | TGTGCCAGCAGTTTAAGGGGGCGGGGTGGTGTAGTAGGTGCTTTCTTT
few | TRBJ1-1 | NA | TRBV30 | CAWSVVWRGTGTEAFF | TGTGCCTGGAGTGTAGTCTGGAGGGGAACGGGGACTGAAGCTTTCTTT
NA | TRBJ1-5 | NA | TRBV6-5 | CASRADRRGNQPQHF | TGTGCCAGCAGAGCCGACCGGCGGGGCAATCAGCCCCAGCATTTT
NA | TRBJ2-1 | TRBD2 | TRBV6-4 | CASSGLAGNEQFF | TGTGCCAGCAGCGGACTAGCGGGCAATGAGCAGTTCTTC
NA | TRBJ1-1 | NA | TRBV18 | CASSPRAGVVTEAFF | TGTGCCAGCTCACCACGGGCAGGGGTCGTCACTGAAGCTTTCTTT
NA | TRBJ1-2 | NA | TRBV19 | CASSKLSNGYTF | TGTGCCAGTAGTAAGCTGTCCAATGGCTACACCTTC
NA | TRBJ1-2 | NA | TRBV5-1 | CASSQDRNNYGYTF | TGCGCCAGCAGCCAAGACAGAAATAACTATGGCTACACCTTC
few | TRBJ2-1 | NA | TRBV25-1 | CASSERPGEDYNEQFF | TGTGCCAGCAGTGAACGTCCGGGAGAGGACTACAATGAGCAGTTCTTC
NA | TRBJ2-3 | TRBD2 | TRBV6-6 | CASSWTSGRTDTQYF | TGTGCCAGCAGTTGGACTAGCGGGAGGACAGATACGCAGTATTTT
NA | TRBJ1-1 | NA | TRBV9 | CASSASLMNTEAFF | TGTGCCAGCAGCGCCAGTCTTATGAACACTGAAGCTTTCTTT
NA | TRBJ2-7 | NA | TRBV5-5 | CASSLNRAYEQYF | TGTGCCAGCAGCTTAAACAGAGCCTACGAGCAGTACTTC
once | TRBJ2-1 | NA | TRBV5-1 | CASSLGQGNANEQFF | TGCGCCAGCAGCTTGGGGCAGGGGAACGCCAATGAGCAGTTCTTC
NA | TRBJ2-1 | TRBD2 | TRBV7-9 | CASSVLAGSTNEQFF | TGTGCCAGCAGCGTACTAGCGGGGTCCACAAATGAGCAGTTCTTC
few | TRBJ2-5 | NA | TRBV28 | CASSLVAEGGETQYF | TGTGCCAGCAGTTTAGTAGCGGAGGGAGGAGAGACCCAGTACTTC
NA | TRBJ1-5 | NA | TRBV5-1 | CASSLKEGQPQHF | TGCGCCAGCAGCTTGAAGGAGGGCCAGCCCCAGCATTTT
NA | TRBJ2-5 | NA | TRBV9 | CASSMRRGETQYF | TGTGCCAGCAGCATGAGACGGGGAGAGACCCAGTACTTC
NA | TRBJ2-7 | NA | TRBV19 | CASSISRRAYEQYF | TGTGCCAGTAGTATTTCACGGAGAGCCTACGAGCAGTACTTC
NA | TRBJ2-7 | NA | TRBV5-1 | CASSLRGTSSYEQYF | TGCGCCAGCAGCTTGAGGGGAACTAGCTCCTACGAGCAGTACTTC
NA | TRBJ2-5 | NA | TRBV4-1 | CASSQEMLSSGRKGQETQYF | TGCGCCAGCAGCCAAGAAATGTTAAGTAGCGGTCGAAAGGGGCAAGAGACCCAGTACTTC
NA | TRBJ1-1 | NA | TRBV28 | CASSLGLIDSSEAFF | TGTGCCAGCAGTTTGGGACTCATAGACAGTTCTGAAGCTTTCTTT
few | TRBJ1-2 | NA | TRBV25-1 | CASSDRGYGYTF | TGTGCCAGCAGTGACAGGGGCTATGGCTACACCTTC
NA | TRBJ2-7 | NA | TRBV21-1 | CASSKAILAGEGLDYEQYF | TGTGCCAGCAGCAAAGCGATACTAGCGGGAGAGGGCCTTGACTACGAGCAGTACTTC
once | TRBJ1-1 | NA | TRBV30 | CAWSAPSWTENTEAFF | TGTGCCTGGAGTGCCCCCTCCTGGACAGAGAACACTGAAGCTTTCTTT
once | TRBJ1-1 | NA | TRBV7-7 | CASRPKTGKDTEAFF | TGTGCTAGCAGACCAAAGACAGGTAAGGACACTGAAGCTTTCTTT
NA | TRBJ2-3 | NA | TRBV19 | CASGSTDTQYF | TGTGCCAGTGGCTCGACAGATACGCAGTATTTT